This T cell receptor (beta chain) was found in a study of shared clonotypes between healthy human individuals. Points from the study as a whole: The researchers took only blood, and tissue repertoires probably look different.

Repertoires were generated with immunoSEQ multiplex PCR, while TCRdb's copy carries only in-frame clones and drops some. The sample records approximately 1,000,000 clones, 70% to 80% being singletons. V was cut by 6 bases and J by 0 bases, with 14 bases left in between. Germline values: CDR1 SGHRS, CDR2 YFSETQ. This CDR3 has 15 amino acids. A word on this clone: Its antigen is as yet unknown.

Sequencing used memory CD4+ T cells from PBMCs. The subset here: CD45RA-negative fraction. The chain links TRBV5-1 to TRBJ2-3; D is undetermined. The sequence came from a man aged 18 to 30 in good health. Some clones in this sample may be carry-over from other donors' samples. DNA of the CDR3: TGCGCCAGCACCCTCCGTCCGACGAGCACAGATACGCAGTATTTT. This translates into CASTLRPTSTDTQYF.